Sequencing of this T cell receptor (beta chain) was carried out in a study of blood T cell repertoires in COVID-19. Whole-study context: Specimens from acute and convalescent COVID-19 originated in the United States, Italy and Spain. PBMCs, B-cell-depleted T cells, or T cells provided the cDNA or gDNA that made up the material.

Seattle-derived patients entered the study during active infection and were followed longitudinally. The method was immunoSEQ multiplex PCR; TCRdb's version includes in-frame clones alone and lacks a portion of them. The sample contains about 200,000 clones, around 79% of which appear only once. Germline lookup yields CDR1 MNHNY and CDR2 SVGAGI (reference sequence). The CDR3 extends over 13 amino acids. The V gene end was trimmed by 5 bases and the J gene end by 11 bases; junction bases not matched to a gene: 10. This clone has just one count. The sample comprised peripheral blood. The TCR was taken from a woman aged 40 to 49 with COVID-19, enrolled during active disease. This rearrangement joins TRBV6-6 to TRBJ1-1, with TRBD1 matching over 8 bases. In nucleotides, the CDR3 is TGTGCCAGCAGTGCACCGGGACAGGTAATCGCTTTCTTT. It translates to CASSAPGQVIAFF.